This entry features one TCR beta chain sequence. The antigen remains undetermined. A second PCR, run for about 7 to 11 cycles, used a sample-barcoded 5' primer plus a J-beta primer mix. TCRdb re-analysed the 5' RACE reads in MiXCR, keeping a single row per CDR3 protein. Of about 1.5 million distinct CDR3 sequences in the sample, approximately 40% were seen once. The data stem from a study of blood T cells in healthy people across ages. General study findings and limits: Unsorted PBMCs ruled out conclusive naive versus antigen-experienced comparison. Long-lived donors exceeded aged donors in naive CD4+ cells and diversity.

Germline trimming cut 2 bases from V and 8 bases from J; bases unmatched to any gene: 13. CDR1 SGHDT and CDR2 YYEEEE come from the germline V gene. The CDR3 consists of 16 residues. V gene TRBV5-6 combines with J gene TRBJ1-1, with 9 bases identical to TRBD1. The sample comprised blood. The origin of this receptor is a woman between 18 and 29 years old in good health. CDR3 bases: TGTGCCAGCAGCTTAAGGGGTATTACAGGGGGCGCGGAAGCTTTCTTT. Translation gives CASSLRGITGGAEAFF. The full variable domain, completed using reference TRBV5-6 and TRBJ1-1, is DAGVTQSPTHLIKTRGQQVTLRCSPKSGHDTVSWYQQALGQGPQFIFQYYEEEERQRGNFPDRFSGHQFPNYSSELNVNALLLGDSALYLCASSLRGITGGAEAFFGQGTRLTVV.